The sequence of this TCR beta chain was determined in a study of OX40 agonist ivuxolimab in advanced cancers. Study-wide context: Ivuxolimab was a fully human IgG2 agonistic monoclonal antibody targeting the costimulatory receptor OX40 (CD134). Partial responses occurred in three dose-escalation patients: two with cutaneous melanoma and one with hepatocellular carcinoma. The point of sequencing TCRbeta in the periphery was to test whether ivuxolimab changed TCR sequence diversity and drove clonal T-cell expansion. The paper reports the monotherapy dose-escalation portion (N of about 50 patients) of the phase I ivuxolimab trial. Prior anti-PD-1, anti-PD-L1 or anti-CTLA-4 therapy was permitted, and approximately 42% of dose-escalation patients had received checkpoint inhibitors. Of the 52 patients in dose escalation, 19 had hepatocellular carcinoma, about 15 had melanoma, 9 had renal cell carcinoma and 9 had head and neck cancer. Intravenous ivuxolimab was administered to patients every 2 weeks at six dose levels: 0.01, 0.1, 0.3, 1.5, 3 and 10 mg/kg. In the dose-escalation cohort, 82.7% of patients were male, and the mean age was roughly 60 years with a range of about 23 to 79.

The trial excluded patients who had a history of autoimmune disease or who were on systemic immunosuppression. In every dose cohort, peripheral blood was drawn for TCR sequencing at baseline, cycle 4 day 1, and cycle 7 day 1. Samples were obtained from an open-label, multicenter, first-in-human phase I dose-escalation trial of ivuxolimab. Adults with locally advanced or metastatic head and neck squamous cell, hepatocellular, melanoma or renal cell carcinoma were enrolled in the trial. Before TCR sequencing, CD4+ and CD8+ T cells were separately sorted from peripheral blood. In regard to this clone: Its antigen is unknown. No qualities accompany the bases; no much larger clone lies one base away.

Findings and caveats that apply to the study as a whole: In partial responders in the 0.1-3.0 mg/kg groups, normalized peripheral clonal expansion was found to be among the lowest, especially among CD8+ T cells. Low levels of normalized T-cell clonal expansion were also seen in some nonresponding patients. At doses of 0.1 to 3.0 mg/kg, clonal expansion of both CD4+ and CD8+ blood T cells was observed from baseline to week 6. After ivuxolimab, expanded clones were on average more numerous among CD8+ T cells than among CD4+ T cells. The antigen specificity of the peripheral T cells that underwent clonal expansion was not determined.

Genomic DNA was isolated from the sorted cells so that the TCRbeta CDR3 region could be sequenced. The immunoSEQ Assay was used for sequencing of TCRbeta CDR3 regions. TCRdb's version of the immuneACCESS table is confined to in-frame rearrangements and falls short of the full clone set. An unresolved V gene accounts for under half of the shortfall where checked; the remainder is of unknown origin. This sample gives under 50,000 clones in total; about 79% of them show up just once. The top ten clonotypes cover 6.5% to 9.5% of the sample. The material was CD4+ or CD8+ T cells sorted from blood, obtained in a trial of the OX40 agonist ivuxolimab. The source is an adult with an advanced solid tumor such as melanoma, head and neck, liver or kidney cancer.

The CDR3 in this case is CATSRQTALNTIYF. The DNA sequence is TGTGCCACCAGCAGACAGACAGCCCTGAACACCATATATTTT. This chain is built from TRBV15 and TRBJ1-3; the best D guess is TRBD1, with 5 bases matching. Sequences LNHNV (CDR1) and YYDKDF (CDR2) are obtained from the germline V gene (reference sequence). Its CDR3 holds 14 amino acids, cysteine through phenylalanine. Only CDR3 DNA is held: 42 bases, read in frame from base 1. V loses 2 bases, J loses 7 bases, and the germline ends lie 12 bases apart.